The T cell receptor beta chain described here comes from a study of early T cells in non-severe SARS-CoV-2 infection. A single record per CDR3 protein comes from TCRdb applying MiXCR to the 5' RACE reads. This sample carries about 61,000 distinct CDR3 sequences, about 12% of them seen once, and the ten largest clones take approximately 1.1%. In this sample, this clonotype turned up many times. Germline CDR1 is LGHDT and CDR2 is YNNKEL (reference sequence). With 6 bases removed from V and 0 bases from J, the gap between germline ends came to 17 bases. This CDR3 is built from 16 residues. The TCR originated in an adult who was a healthcare worker with PCR-confirmed SARS-CoV-2 infection or an uninfected control (not recorded which). The donor label of this sample is uncertain. This chain connects TRBV3-1 to TRBJ1-1; tentative D call: TRBD1 (5 bases). The starting material was whole blood, obtained at baseline. The CDR3: CASRSETGRMNTEAFF. The CDR3 DNA is TGTGCCAGCAGATCCGAAACAGGAAGAATGAACACTGAAGCTTTCTTT.